This entry concerns a single TCR beta chain. Germline V gives CDR1 SGHDN, CDR2 FVKESK. The CDR3 has 17 residues. V was cut by 2 bases and J by 2 bases, with 13 bases left in between. Per the original methods: Reference gene primer amplification gave estimated nucleated cell counts. Some clones are missing from TCRdb's copy, which holds only in-frame ones; the method was immunoSEQ multiplex PCR. For V, J and clone size, that table is used; D and trimming come from the DNA. The sample includes approximately 240,000 clones, nearly 90% of them seen just once. This sample was included in a study of blood T cell repertoires in COVID-19. Study as a whole: Whether acute or convalescent, the COVID-19 samples came from the United States, Italy and Spain. The analysed material was cDNA or gDNA that came from T cells, B-cell-depleted T cells, or PBMCs.

This chain connects TRBV14 to TRBJ1-6, with a tentative D call TRBD1 (5 bases). Sequenced material: peripheral blood. The receptor was derived from a middle-aged woman who had recovered from COVID-19. This CDR3 reads CASSQRTTATYNSPLHF. Written as DNA, the CDR3 is TGTGCCAGCAGCCAACGAACGACAGCCACCTATAATTCACCCCTCCACTTT.